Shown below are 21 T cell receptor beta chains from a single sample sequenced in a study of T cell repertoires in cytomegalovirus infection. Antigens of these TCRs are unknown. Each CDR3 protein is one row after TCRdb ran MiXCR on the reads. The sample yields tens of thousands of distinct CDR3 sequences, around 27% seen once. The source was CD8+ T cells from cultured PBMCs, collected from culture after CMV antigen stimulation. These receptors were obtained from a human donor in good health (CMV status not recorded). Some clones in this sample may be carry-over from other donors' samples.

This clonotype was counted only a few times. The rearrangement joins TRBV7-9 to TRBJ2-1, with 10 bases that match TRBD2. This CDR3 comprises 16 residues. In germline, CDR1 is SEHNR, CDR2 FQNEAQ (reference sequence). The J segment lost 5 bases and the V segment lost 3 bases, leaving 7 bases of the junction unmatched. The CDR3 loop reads CASSFPPSGRNNEQFF. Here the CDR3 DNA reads TGTGCCAGCAGCTTTCCCCCTAGCGGGAGAAACAATGAGCAGTTCTTC.

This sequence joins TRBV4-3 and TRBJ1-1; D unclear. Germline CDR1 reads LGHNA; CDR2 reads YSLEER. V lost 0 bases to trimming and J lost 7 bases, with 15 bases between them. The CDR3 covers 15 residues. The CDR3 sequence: CASSQDHERRNEAFF. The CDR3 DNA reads TGCGCCAGCAGCCAAGATCATGAACGGCGAAATGAAGCTTTCTTT.

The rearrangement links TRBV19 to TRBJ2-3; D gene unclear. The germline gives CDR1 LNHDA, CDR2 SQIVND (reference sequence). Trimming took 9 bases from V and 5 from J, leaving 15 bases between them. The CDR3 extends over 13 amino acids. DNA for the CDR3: TGTGCCAGCCAACCCCCATTGATAGATACGCAGTATTTT. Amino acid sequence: CASQPPLIDTQYF.

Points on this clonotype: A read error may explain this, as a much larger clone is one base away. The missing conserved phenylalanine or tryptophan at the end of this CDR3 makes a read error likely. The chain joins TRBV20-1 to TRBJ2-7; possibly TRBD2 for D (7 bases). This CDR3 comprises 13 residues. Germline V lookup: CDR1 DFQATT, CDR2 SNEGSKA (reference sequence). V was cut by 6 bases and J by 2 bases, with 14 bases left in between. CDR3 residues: CSAGGDWAYEQYL. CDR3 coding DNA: TGCAGTGCAGGGGGGGACTGGGCCTACGAGCAGTACCTC.

CDR3 DNA sequence: TGTGCCAGCCAATCGGGACGGCGGTCGGAGACCCAGTACTTC. This encodes CASQSGRRSETQYF. V gene TRBV28 combines with J gene TRBJ2-5; D possibly matches TRBD1 or TRBD2 (5 bases each). There are 14 residues in the CDR3. The germline V gene encodes CDR1 MDHEN and CDR2 SYDVKM. Trimming left V 8 bases short and J 5 bases short, with 18 bases between.

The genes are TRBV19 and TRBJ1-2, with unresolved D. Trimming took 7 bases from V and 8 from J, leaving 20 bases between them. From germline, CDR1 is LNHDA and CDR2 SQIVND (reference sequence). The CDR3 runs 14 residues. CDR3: CASTLRRQEGGYTF. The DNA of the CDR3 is TGTGCCAGTACCCTTAGGAGGCAGGAAGGAGGCTACACCTTC.

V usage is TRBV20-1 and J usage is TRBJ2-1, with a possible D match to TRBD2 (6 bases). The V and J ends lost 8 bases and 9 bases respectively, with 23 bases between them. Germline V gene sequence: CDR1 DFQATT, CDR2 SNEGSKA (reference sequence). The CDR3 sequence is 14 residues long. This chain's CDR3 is CSTQGGVLDFEQFF. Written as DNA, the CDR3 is TGCAGTACCCAGGGCGGGGTCTTAGATTTTGAGCAGTTCTTC.

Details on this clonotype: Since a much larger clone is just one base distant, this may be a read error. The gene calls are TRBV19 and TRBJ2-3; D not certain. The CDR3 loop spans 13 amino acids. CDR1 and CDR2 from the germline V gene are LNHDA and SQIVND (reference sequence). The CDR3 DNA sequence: TGTGCCAGTAGTGGTCGTAGCAAAGATACGCAGTATTTT. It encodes CASSGRSKDTQYF.

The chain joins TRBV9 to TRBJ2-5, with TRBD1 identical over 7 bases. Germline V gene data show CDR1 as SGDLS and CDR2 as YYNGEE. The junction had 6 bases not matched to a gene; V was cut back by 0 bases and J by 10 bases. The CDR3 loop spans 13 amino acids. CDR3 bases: TGTGCCAGCAGCGTAGGGGACAGCTTGGACCAGTACTTC. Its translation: CASSVGDSLDQYF.

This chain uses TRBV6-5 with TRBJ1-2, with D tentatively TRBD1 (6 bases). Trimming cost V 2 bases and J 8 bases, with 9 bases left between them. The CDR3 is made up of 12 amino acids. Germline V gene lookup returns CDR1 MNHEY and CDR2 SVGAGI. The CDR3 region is CASSYAGDGYTF. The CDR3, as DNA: TGTGCCAGCAGTTACGCAGGGGACGGCTACACCTTC.

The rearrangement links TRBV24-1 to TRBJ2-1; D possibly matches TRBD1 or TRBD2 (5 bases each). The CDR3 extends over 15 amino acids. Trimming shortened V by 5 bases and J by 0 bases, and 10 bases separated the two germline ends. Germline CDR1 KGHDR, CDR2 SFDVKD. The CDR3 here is CATSAAGSSYNEQFF. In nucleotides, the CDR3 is TGTGCCACCAGTGCCGCAGGGAGCTCCTACAATGAGCAGTTCTTC.

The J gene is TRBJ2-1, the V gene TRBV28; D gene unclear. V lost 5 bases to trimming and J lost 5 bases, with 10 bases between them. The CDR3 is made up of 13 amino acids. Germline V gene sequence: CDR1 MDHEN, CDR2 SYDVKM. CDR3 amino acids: CASSGLGNNEQFF. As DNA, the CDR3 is TGTGCCAGCAGTGGGTTGGGCAACAATGAGCAGTTCTTC.

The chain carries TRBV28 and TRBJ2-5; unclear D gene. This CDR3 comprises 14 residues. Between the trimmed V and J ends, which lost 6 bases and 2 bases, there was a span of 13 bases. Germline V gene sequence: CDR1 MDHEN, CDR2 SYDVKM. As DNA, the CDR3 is TGTGCCAGCAGAGCGACCGACGCGCAAGAGACCCAGTACTTC. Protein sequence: CASRATDAQETQYF.

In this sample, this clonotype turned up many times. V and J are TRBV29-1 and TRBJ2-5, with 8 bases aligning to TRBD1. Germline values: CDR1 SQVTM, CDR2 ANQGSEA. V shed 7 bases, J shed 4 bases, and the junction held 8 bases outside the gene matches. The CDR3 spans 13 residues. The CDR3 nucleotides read TGCAGCGCTAGGACAGGGAATCGAGAGACCCAGTACTTC. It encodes CSARTGNRETQYF. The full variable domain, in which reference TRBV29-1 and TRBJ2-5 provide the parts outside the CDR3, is SAVISQKPSRDICQRGTSLTIQCQVDSQVTMMFWYRQQPGQSLTLIATANQGSEATYESGFVIDKFPISRPNLTFSTLTVSNMSPEDSSIYLCSARTGNRETQYFGPGTRLLVL.

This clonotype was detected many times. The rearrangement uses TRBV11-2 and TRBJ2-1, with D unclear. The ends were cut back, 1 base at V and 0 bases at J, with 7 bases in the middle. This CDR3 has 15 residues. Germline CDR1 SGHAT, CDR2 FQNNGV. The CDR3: CASSLVSSSYNEQFF. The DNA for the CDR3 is TGTGCCAGCAGCTTAGTGTCTTCCTCCTACAATGAGCAGTTCTTC.

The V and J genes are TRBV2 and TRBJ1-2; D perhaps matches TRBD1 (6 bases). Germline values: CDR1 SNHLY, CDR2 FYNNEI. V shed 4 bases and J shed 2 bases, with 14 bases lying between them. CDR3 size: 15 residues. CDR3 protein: CASSAGDGWNYGYTF. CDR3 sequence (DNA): TGTGCCAGCAGTGCAGGGGACGGGTGGAACTATGGCTACACCTTC.

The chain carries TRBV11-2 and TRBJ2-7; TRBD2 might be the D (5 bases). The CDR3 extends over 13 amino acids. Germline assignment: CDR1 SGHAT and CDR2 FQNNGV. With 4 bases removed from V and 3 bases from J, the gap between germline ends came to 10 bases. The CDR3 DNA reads TGTGCCAGCAGCTCCGGGATTAACTACGAGCAGTACTTC. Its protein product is CASSSGINYEQYF.

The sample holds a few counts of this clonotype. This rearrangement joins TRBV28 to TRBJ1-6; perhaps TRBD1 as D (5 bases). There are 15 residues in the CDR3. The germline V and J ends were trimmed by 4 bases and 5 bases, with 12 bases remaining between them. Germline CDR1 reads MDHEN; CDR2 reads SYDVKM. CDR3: CASSSSGGNNSPLHF. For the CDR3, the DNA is TGTGCCAGCAGTTCCTCCGGGGGAAATAATTCACCCCTCCACTTT.

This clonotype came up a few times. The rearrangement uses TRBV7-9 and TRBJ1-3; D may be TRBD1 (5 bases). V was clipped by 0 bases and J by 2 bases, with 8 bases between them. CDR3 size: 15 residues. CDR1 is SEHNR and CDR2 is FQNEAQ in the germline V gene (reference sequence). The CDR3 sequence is CASSLAPGTGNTIYF. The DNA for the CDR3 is TGTGCCAGCAGCTTAGCGCCAGGGACTGGAAACACCATATATTTT.

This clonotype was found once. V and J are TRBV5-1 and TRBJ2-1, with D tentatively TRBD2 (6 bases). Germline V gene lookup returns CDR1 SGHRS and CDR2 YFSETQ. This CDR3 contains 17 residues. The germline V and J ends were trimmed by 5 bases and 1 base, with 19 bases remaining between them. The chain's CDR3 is CASSGVGGSRSYNEQFF. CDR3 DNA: TGCGCCAGCAGTGGGGTGGGAGGAAGCCGGTCCTACAATGAGCAGTTCTTC.

The CDR3: CASSLWIGGAGELFF. For the CDR3, the DNA is TGTGCCAGCAGCCTCTGGATCGGGGGGGCCGGGGAGCTGTTTTTT. V is TRBV7-2 and J is TRBJ2-2; TRBD2 agrees at 8 bases. Germline V gene lookup returns CDR1 SGHTA and CDR2 FQGNSA. The trim removed 5 bases at V and 6 bases at J, leaving 8 bases unmatched. The CDR3 loop spans 15 amino acids.